This T cell receptor beta chain appears in the sequencing data of a study of blood T cell repertoires in COVID-19 (dated by TCRdb to 2020 to 2021). About the full investigation: Collaborator samples came from the United States, Italy and Spain and covered acute and convalescent phases of COVID-19. The samples were drawn from the first 160 participants of the ongoing ImmuneRACE study and from 950 to 1,500 subjects provided by 6 global collaborators. Where available, HLA class I and class II types were obtained from metadata supplied by the sample provider rather than from assay-based typing. The repertoires were made available in a free public database intended to serve as a resource for research on the immune response to SARS-CoV-2. The material from the prospective study consisted of cDNA or gDNA derived from T cells, B-cell-depleted T cells, or PBMCs. The dataset comprised deeply sampled blood TCRbeta repertoires from subjects exposed to, actively infected with, or recovered from COVID-19. A de-identified subject ID, COVID-19 status, age in years and sex were almost always included in the sample metadata. What the authors observed across the whole study: Clinical and demographic metadata were provided uncurated, with the amount varying by source and participant.

Whole blood was collected in K2EDTA tubes by collaborating institutions according to the institutions' own protocols. For TCRbeta analysis, collaborator samples were shipped as frozen whole blood, as isolated PBMCs, or as DNA extracted from either sample type. Trimming leaves V shorter by 0 bases and J shorter by 1 base, with the junction holding 3 bases beyond the gene matches. The germline V gene (reference sequence) gives CDR1 as SGHNT and CDR2 as YYREEE. Reading from cysteine to phenylalanine, the CDR3 counts 15 amino acids. Only the CDR3 part of the read is kept: 45 bases, read in frame from the first base. Comments on this clone: Its antigen remains undetermined. No base quality values were provided; no much bigger clone lies one nucleotide off.

TCRbeta CDR3 regions were amplified from genomic DNA by means of the immunoSEQ Assay, a bias-controlled multiplex PCR. On the study's bioinformatics: The number of nucleated cells in each sample was estimated from the amplification of reference gene primers within the assay. To quantify the absolute abundance of each unique TCRbeta CDR3 rearrangement, sequence reads were collapsed and filtered. For each sample, productive Simpson clonality was calculated as the square root of Simpson's diversity index over productive rearrangements. TCRdb mirrors the immuneACCESS table, restricted to in-frame sequences. Some clones are absent from its copies; in checked studies, under half trace to an unresolved V gene, and the reason for the others is unknown. Clone size and the V and J calls come from that table; the DNA yielded D and trimming. Within this sample are 75,000 to 90,000 clones, with 91% of them counted one time only. The ten largest clones represent 1.9% of the sample.

Recombination connected TRBV5-4 to TRBJ2-7; 8 bases in the junction line up with TRBD2. This receptor was obtained from a woman in her 50s in a cohort sampled during active COVID-19. Source material: peripheral blood. The CDR3 corresponds to CASSLASGSSYEQYF. DNA sequence: TGTGCCAGCAGCTTGGCCAGCGGGAGTTCCTACGAGCAGTACTTC.